This T cell receptor (beta chain) was identified during a study of CD8+ T cells in alopecia areata. Overall study results and limits: With patients, TCR sharing proved less clear than in mice, a difference possibly related to HLA.

A note on this clone: Its target is unknown.

RNA, once extracted, was reverse transcribed into cDNA for use as the sequencing template. Here immunoSEQ multiplex PCR was the method, and the copy in TCRdb shows in-frame clones only, minus some. The sample contains about 200,000 clones, about 61% of which appear only once. CD4+ and CD8+ T cells were sorted from PBMCs. Sequencing used CD8+ T cells sorted from blood. The sequence derives from a human donor in good health.

The CDR3 DNA reads as TGTGCCTGGAGTGTATTTGCGATCAATGAGCAGTTCTTC. Its protein product is CAWSVFAINEQFF. The chain joins TRBV30 to TRBJ2-1; unclear D gene. Trimming stripped 0 bases from V and 6 bases from J, with 9 bases between. The CDR3 contains 13 residues. CDR1 and CDR2 (germline): GTSNPN, SVGIG (reference sequence).